The next 10 T cell receptor beta chains were all read from a single sample in a study of CD8 T cells in ankylosing spondylitis. Using its own MiXCR run on the 5' RACE reads, TCRdb lists one record per CDR3 protein. The data show about 130,000 distinct CDR3 sequences, approximately 10% seen once. The sample was blood, either unsorted or a sorted T cell fraction (not recorded which). The receptors derive from a male donor with ankylosing spondylitis or in good health (not recorded which).

This clonotype has a handful of counts. The chain has TRBV6-5 and TRBJ1-2, with D unresolved. CDR3 length: 12 residues. Germline V gives CDR1 MNHEY, CDR2 SVGAGI. V was trimmed by 6 bases and J by 2 bases, leaving 7 bases between them. CDR3 in DNA: TGTGCCAGCAGAGAGATGAACTATGGCTACACCTTC. The encoded protein is CASREMNYGYTF.

This clonotype was seen many times. CDR3 bases: TGTGCCAGCAGCTTGGTACCGGGACTAGCGGGAGCCGGTGAGCAGTTCTTC. Translation: CASSLVPGLAGAGEQFF. The rearrangement joins TRBV5-5 to TRBJ2-1, with TRBD2 matching 14 bases. The CDR3 sequence is 17 residues long. The junction had 8 bases not matched to a gene; V was cut back by 0 bases and J by 9 bases. Germline V gene data show CDR1 as SGHKS and CDR2 as YYEKEE (reference sequence).

This clonotype was counted at least ten times. The chain joins TRBV20-1 to TRBJ1-5; no clear D. This CDR3 region has 12 residues. Germline assignment: CDR1 DFQATT and CDR2 SNEGSKA (reference sequence). V was trimmed by 1 base and J by 5 bases, leaving 6 bases between them. CDR3 sequence: CSARGGDQPQHF. The CDR3 coding sequence is TGCAGTGCTAGAGGCGGGGATCAGCCCCAGCATTTT.

This clonotype was seen many times. This chain connects TRBV13 to TRBJ1-1; maybe TRBD1 (6 bases). The germline V gene encodes CDR1 PRHDT and CDR2 FYEKMQ (reference sequence). V lost 2 bases and J lost 1, with 11 bases in between. CDR3 length: 15 residues. The CDR3 is CASSLFGGRNTEAFF. For the CDR3, the DNA is TGTGCCAGCAGCTTATTTGGGGGGCGGAACACTGAAGCTTTCTTT.

This clonotype was seen only a few times. The chain employs TRBV20-1 and TRBJ2-1; 8 positions agree with TRBD2. The CDR3 is 17 amino acids. CDR1 and CDR2 (germline): DFQATT, SNEGSKA (reference sequence). V shed 5 bases and J 1 base; nucleotides not matched to a gene: 13. This CDR3 is CSAPRLRLALSYNEQFF. CDR3 coding DNA: TGCAGTGCTCCCCGTCTCCGACTAGCGTTGTCCTACAATGAGCAGTTCTTC.

This clonotype was recorded at least ten times. The chain recombines TRBV5-1 with TRBJ2-2; 9 bases line up with TRBD2. Germline CDR1 is SGHRS and CDR2 is YFSETQ. Trimming cost V 2 bases and J 1 base; bases outside gene matches: 0. This CDR3 region has 15 residues. The CDR3: CASSLLAGNTGELFF. The CDR3 DNA reads as TGCGCCAGCAGCTTACTAGCGGGGAACACCGGGGAGCTGTTTTTT.

In this sample, this clonotype turned up a few times. This chain joins TRBV13 and TRBJ2-1, with 7 bases aligning to TRBD2. This CDR3 is 17 amino acids long. Losses at the gene ends were 6 bases for V and 8 bases for J; bases not matched to a gene: 19. Germline V gives CDR1 PRHDT, CDR2 FYEKMQ (reference sequence). CDR3 sequence reads: CASSRIKASGPRDEQFF. CDR3 coding DNA: TGTGCCAGCAGTCGTATCAAAGCTAGCGGTCCTAGGGATGAGCAGTTCTTC.

This clonotype was observed many times. The chain links TRBV7-9 to TRBJ2-6; no clear D gene. V was cut by 3 bases and J by 2 bases, with 8 bases left in between. Germline CDR1 reads SEHNR; CDR2 reads FQNEAQ (reference sequence). The CDR3 spans 15 residues. The CDR3: CASSFWGTGANVLTF. The CDR3 nucleotides are TGTGCCAGCAGCTTTTGGGGTACTGGGGCCAACGTCCTGACTTTC.

This clonotype was recorded many times. The chain has TRBV5-1 and TRBJ2-5; TRBD1 agrees at 8 bases. Per the germline V gene, CDR1 is SGHRS and CDR2 is YFSETQ. This CDR3 comprises 15 residues. V lost 3 bases to trimming and J lost 2 bases; unmatched junction nucleotides: 6. The CDR3 nucleotides read TGCGCCAGCAGCTCTCGACAGGGGAAACAAGAGACCCAGTACTTC. It translates to CASSSRQGKQETQYF.

This clonotype was detected only a few times. This chain joins TRBV20-1 and TRBJ1-4, with TRBD1 identical over 7 bases. J lost 1 base, V lost 0 bases, and 5 bases had no gene match. This CDR3 spans 16 amino acids. Looked up from germline, CDR1 is DFQATT and CDR2 is SNEGSKA (reference sequence). CDR3 coding DNA: TGCAGTGCTAGAGAGAGGGGGCGGGAAACTAATGAAAAACTGTTTTTT. This translates into CSARERGRETNEKLFF.